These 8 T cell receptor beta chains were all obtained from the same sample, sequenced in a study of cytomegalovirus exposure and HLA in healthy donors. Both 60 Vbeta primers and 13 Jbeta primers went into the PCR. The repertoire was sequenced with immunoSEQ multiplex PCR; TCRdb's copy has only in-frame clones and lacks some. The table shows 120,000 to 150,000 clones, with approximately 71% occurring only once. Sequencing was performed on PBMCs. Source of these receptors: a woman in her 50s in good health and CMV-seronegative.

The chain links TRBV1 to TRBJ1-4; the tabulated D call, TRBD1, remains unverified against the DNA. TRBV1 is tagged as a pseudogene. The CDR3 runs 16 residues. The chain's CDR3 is CTSSQDRHHSNEKLFF. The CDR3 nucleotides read TGCACCAGCAGCCAAGACAGACACCATTCTAATGAAAAACTGTTTTTT.

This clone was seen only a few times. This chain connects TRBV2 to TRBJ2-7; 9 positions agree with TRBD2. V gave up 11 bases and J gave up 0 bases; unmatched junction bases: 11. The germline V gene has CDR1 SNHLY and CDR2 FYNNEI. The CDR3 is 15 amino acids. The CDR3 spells CAGSVSSGASYEQYF. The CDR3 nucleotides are TGTGCCGGATCGGTATCTAGCGGGGCCTCCTACGAGCAGTACTTC.

CDR3 residues: CASSLRGVYSGNTIYF. In DNA, the CDR3 is TGTGCCAGCAGCTTACGGGGGGTTTATTCTGGAAACACCATATATTTT. V gene TRBV7-2 combines with J gene TRBJ1-3; D is possibly TRBD1 (5 bases). Trimming pared 2 bases from V and 1 base from J, leaving 12 bases between. The germline V gene encodes CDR1 SGHTA and CDR2 FQGNSA. CDR3 length equals 16 residues.

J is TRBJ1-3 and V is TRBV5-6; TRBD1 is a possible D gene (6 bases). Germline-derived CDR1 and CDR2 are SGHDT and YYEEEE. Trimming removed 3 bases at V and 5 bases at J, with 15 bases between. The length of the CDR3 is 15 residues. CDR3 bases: TGTGCCAGCAGCTGGAAGGACAGCCGTCGAAACACCATATATTTT. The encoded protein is CASSWKDSRRNTIYF.

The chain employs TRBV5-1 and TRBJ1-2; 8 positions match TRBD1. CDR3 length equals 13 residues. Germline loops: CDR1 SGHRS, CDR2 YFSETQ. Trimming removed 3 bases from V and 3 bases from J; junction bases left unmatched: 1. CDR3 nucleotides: TGCGCCAGCAGCTCGGGACAGGACTATGGCTACACCTTC. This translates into CASSSGQDYGYTF.

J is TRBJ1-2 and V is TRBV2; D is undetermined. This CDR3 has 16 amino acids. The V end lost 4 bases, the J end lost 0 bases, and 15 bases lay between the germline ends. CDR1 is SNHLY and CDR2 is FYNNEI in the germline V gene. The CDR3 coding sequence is TGTGCCAGCAGTGGACCCCAGGAACAGACTAACTATGGCTACACCTTC. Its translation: CASSGPQEQTNYGYTF.

The CDR3 nucleotides are TGTGCCACCCAGTTTGGCCCTCCGTACAATGAGCAGTTCTTC. It codes for CATQFGPPYNEQFF. The chain uses TRBV28 and TRBJ2-1, with D unclear. CDR1 is MDHEN and CDR2 is SYDVKM in the germline V gene. V lost 10 bases and J lost 4, with 17 bases in between. This CDR3 contains 14 residues.

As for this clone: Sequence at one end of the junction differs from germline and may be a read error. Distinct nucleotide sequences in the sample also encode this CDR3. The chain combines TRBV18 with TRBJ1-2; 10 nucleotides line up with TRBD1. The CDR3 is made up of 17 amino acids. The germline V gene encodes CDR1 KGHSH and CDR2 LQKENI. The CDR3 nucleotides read TGTGCCAGCTCACCACCGGTCGAGACAGGGGGCAACTACGGCTACACCTTC. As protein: CASSPPVETGGNYGYTF. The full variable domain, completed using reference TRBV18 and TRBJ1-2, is NAGVMQNPRHLVRRRGQEARLRCSPMKGHSHVYWYRQLPEEGLKFMVYLQKENIIDESGMPKERFSAEFPKEGPSILRIQQVVRGDSAAYFCASSPPVETGGNYGYTFGSGTRLTVV.